This T cell receptor beta chain came from a study of shared clonotypes between healthy human individuals. Naivety among CD8 cells was defined by CD45RO negativity and positive CCR7 selection, thereby excluding terminally differentiated effector memory CD45RA+ cells. This clone has just one count. Its antigen remains unidentified. Findings and limits, study-wide: Larger richness was generally estimated for naive than memory subsets. Incomplete sequencing of sorted subsets was indicated by rarefaction despite large depth. Generation probability values for non-shared clonotypes were lower than those for clonotypes shared by all four donors. Shared across a few donors were around 4.7% of the naive CD4 clonotypes.

Assay: immunoSEQ multiplex PCR; the TCRdb copy retains only in-frame clones and omits some. The table has roughly 2,000,000 clones, about 94% seen once; the top ten hold approximately 1%. Germline values: CDR1 MGHRA, CDR2 YSYEKL. With V trimmed by 3 bases and J by 5 bases, 11 bases remained unmatched. This CDR3 region has 16 residues. Sequenced material: naive CD8+ T cells sorted from blood. This clonotype originated in a young man in good health. The V call is TRBV4-1, the J call TRBJ2-7, with TRBD1 identical over 9 bases. CDR3 protein: CASSQGPGTGMDEQYF. The CDR3 nucleotides are TGCGCCAGCAGCCAGGGGCCCGGGACAGGGATGGACGAGCAGTACTTC.